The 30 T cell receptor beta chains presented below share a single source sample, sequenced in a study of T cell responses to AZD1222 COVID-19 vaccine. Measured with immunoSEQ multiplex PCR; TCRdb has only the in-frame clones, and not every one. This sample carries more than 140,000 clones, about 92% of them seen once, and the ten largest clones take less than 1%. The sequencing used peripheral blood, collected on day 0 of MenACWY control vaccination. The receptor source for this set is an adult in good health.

In DNA form, the CDR3 reads TGTGCCAGCAGCTTAGGGACTGAAGCTTTCTTT. It encodes CASSLGTEAFF. The J gene is TRBJ1-1, the V gene TRBV7-9; D is ambiguous. Trimming took off 1 base at V and 5 bases at J, with 2 bases between the two ends. CDR3 length: 11 residues. The germline V gene has CDR1 SEHNR and CDR2 FQNEAQ (reference sequence).

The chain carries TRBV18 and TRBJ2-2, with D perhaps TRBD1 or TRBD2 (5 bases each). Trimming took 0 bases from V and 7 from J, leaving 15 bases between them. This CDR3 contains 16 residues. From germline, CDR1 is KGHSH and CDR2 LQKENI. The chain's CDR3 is CASSPPFQGGSGELFF. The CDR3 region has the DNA TGTGCCAGCTCACCACCGTTCCAGGGTGGGAGCGGGGAGCTGTTTTTT.

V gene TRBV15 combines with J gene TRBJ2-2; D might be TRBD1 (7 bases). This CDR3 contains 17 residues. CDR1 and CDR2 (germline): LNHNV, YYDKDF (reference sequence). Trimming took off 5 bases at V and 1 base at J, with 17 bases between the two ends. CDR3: CATSDQGGLMNTGELFF. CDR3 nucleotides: TGTGCCACCAGCGACCAGGGGGGACTCATGAACACCGGGGAGCTGTTTTTT.

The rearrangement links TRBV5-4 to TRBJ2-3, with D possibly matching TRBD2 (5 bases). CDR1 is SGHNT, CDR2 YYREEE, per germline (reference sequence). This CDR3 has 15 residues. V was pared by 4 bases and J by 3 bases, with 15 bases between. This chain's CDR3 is CASSHDYHSTDTQYF. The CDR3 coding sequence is TGTGCCAGCAGCCATGACTATCACAGTACAGATACGCAGTATTTT.

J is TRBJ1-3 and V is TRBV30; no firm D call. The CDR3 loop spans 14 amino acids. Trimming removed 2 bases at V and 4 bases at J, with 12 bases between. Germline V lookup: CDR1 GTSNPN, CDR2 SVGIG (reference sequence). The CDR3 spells CAWSPIREGNTIYF. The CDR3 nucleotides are TGTGCCTGGAGTCCGATCCGGGAGGGAAACACCATATATTTT.

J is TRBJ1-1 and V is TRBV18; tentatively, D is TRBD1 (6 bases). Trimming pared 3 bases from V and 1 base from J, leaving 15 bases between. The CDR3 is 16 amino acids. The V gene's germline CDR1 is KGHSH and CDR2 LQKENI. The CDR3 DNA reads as TGTGCCAGCTCACCCTTACAGGGACCCGGGAACACTGAAGCTTTCTTT. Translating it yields CASSPLQGPGNTEAFF.

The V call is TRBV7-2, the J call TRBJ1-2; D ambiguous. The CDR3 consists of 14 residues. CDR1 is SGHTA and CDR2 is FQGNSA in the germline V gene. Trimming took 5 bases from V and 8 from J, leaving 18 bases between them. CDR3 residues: CASSPQTRSEGYTF. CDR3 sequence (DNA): TGTGCCAGCAGCCCCCAGACCCGAAGTGAGGGCTACACCTTC.

DNA for the CDR3: TGTGCCAGCAGCTTGAATGGACAGGGAAACTATGGCTACACCTTC. Translated: CASSLNGQGNYGYTF. The V call is TRBV7-3, the J call TRBJ1-2, with 8 bases lining up with TRBD1. Germline V gene data show CDR1 as SGHTA and CDR2 as FQGTGA. V shed 3 bases, J shed 2 bases, and the junction held 5 bases outside the gene matches. This CDR3 is 15 amino acids long.

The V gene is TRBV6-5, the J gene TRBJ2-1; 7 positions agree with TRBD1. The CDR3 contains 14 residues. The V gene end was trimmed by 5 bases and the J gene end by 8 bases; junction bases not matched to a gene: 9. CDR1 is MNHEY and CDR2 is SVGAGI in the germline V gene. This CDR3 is CASSPRQGRDEQFF. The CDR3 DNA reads TGTGCCAGCAGTCCCCGACAGGGTCGCGATGAGCAGTTCTTC.

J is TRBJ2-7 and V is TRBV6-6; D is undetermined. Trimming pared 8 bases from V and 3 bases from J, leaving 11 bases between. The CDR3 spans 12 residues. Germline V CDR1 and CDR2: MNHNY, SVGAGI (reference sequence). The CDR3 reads CASSGTRYEQYF. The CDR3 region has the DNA TGTGCCAGCTCAGGCACCCGCTACGAGCAGTACTTC.

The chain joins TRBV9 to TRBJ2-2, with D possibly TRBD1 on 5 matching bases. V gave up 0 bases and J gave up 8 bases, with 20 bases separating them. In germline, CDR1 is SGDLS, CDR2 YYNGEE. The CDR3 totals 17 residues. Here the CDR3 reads CASSVEVQAGVSGELFF. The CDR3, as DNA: TGTGCCAGCAGCGTAGAAGTACAGGCCGGTGTGTCAGGGGAGCTGTTTTTT.

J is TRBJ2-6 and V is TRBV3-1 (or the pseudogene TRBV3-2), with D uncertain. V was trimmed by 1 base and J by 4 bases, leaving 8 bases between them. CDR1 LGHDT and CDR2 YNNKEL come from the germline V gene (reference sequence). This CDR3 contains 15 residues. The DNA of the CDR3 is TGTGCCAGCAGCCAAGGGTGGACCGGGGCCAACGTCCTGACTTTC. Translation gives CASSQGWTGANVLTF.

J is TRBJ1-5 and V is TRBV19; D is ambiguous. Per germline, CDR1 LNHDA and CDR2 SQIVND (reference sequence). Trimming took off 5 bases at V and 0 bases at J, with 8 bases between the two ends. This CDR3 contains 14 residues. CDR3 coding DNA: TGTGCCAGTAGTGTACGTAATAGCAATCAGCCCCAGCATTTT. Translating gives CASSVRNSNQPQHF.

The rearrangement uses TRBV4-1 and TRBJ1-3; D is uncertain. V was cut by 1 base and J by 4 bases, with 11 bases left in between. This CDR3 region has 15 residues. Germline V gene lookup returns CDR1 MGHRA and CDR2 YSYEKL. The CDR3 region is CASSQVEGSGNTIYF. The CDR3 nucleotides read TGCGCCAGCAGCCAAGTCGAGGGTTCCGGAAACACCATATATTTT.

The CDR3 here is CASSSESYGYTF. The DNA of the CDR3 is TGTGCCAGCAGCTCAGAATCCTATGGCTACACCTTC. The V call is TRBV11-2, the J call TRBJ1-2, with D unclear. The length of the CDR3 is 12 residues. Germline V gene data show CDR1 as SGHAT and CDR2 as FQNNGV. With 4 bases removed from V and 4 bases from J, the gap between germline ends came to 7 bases.

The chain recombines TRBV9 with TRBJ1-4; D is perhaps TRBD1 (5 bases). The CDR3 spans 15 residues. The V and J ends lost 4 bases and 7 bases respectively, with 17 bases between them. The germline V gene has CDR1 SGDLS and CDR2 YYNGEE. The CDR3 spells CASSTGGREVEKLFF. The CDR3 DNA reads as TGTGCCAGCAGCACAGGAGGCAGGGAGGTTGAAAAACTGTTTTTT. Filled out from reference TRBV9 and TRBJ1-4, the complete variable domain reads DSGVTQTPKHLITATGQRVTLRCSPRSGDLSVYWYQQSLDQGLQFLIQYYNGEERAKGNILERFSAQQFPDLHSELNLSSLELGDSALYFCASSTGGREVEKLFFGSGTQLSVL.

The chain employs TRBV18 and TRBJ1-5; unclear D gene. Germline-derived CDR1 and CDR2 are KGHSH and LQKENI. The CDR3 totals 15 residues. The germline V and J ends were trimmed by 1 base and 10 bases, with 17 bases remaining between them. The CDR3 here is CASSPQDRERVPQHF. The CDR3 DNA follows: TGTGCCAGCTCACCACAGGATCGGGAAAGAGTACCCCAGCATTTT.

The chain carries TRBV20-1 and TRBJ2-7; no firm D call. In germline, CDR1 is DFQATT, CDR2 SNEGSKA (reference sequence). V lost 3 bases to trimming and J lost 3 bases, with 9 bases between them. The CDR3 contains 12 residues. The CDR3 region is CSASKASYEQYF. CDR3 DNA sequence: TGCAGTGCTAGTAAGGCCAGCTACGAGCAGTACTTC.

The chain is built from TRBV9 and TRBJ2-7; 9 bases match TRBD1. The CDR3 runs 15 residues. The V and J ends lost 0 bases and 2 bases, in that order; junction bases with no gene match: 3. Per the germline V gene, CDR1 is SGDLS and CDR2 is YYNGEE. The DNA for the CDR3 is TGTGCCAGCAGCGTAGGACAGGGGGGGACCTACGAGCAGTACTTC. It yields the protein CASSVGQGGTYEQYF.

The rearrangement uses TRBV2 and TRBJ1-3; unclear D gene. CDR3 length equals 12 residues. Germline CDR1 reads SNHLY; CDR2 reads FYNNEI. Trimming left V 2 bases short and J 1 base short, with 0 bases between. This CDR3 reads CASSESGNTIYF. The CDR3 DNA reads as TGTGCCAGCAGTGAATCTGGAAACACCATATATTTT.

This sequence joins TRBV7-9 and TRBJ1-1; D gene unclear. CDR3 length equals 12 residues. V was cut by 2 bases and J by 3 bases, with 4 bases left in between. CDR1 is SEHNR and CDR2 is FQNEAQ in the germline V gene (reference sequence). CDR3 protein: CASSLSHTEAFF. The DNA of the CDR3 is TGTGCCAGCAGCTTATCCCACACTGAAGCTTTCTTT.

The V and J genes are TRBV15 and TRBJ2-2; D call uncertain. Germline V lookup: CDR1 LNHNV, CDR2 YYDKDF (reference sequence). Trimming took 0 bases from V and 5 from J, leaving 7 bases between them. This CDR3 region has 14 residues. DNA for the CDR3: TGTGCCACCAGCAGAGATGGACGGACCGGGGAGCTGTTTTTT. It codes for CATSRDGRTGELFF.

The CDR3 loop is CASSQDRGHYNEQFF. CDR3 nucleotide sequence: TGTGCCAGCAGCCAAGACAGGGGGCATTACAATGAGCAGTTCTTC. The chain recombines TRBV7-2 with TRBJ2-1; TRBD1 agrees at 10 bases. V was clipped by 5 bases and J by 4 bases; unmatched bases: 5. The CDR3 has 15 amino acids. The germline V gene has CDR1 SGHTA and CDR2 FQGNSA.

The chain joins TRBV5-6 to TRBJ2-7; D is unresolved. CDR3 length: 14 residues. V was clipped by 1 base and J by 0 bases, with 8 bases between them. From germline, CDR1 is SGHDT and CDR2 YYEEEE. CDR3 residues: CASSLTNPSYEQYF. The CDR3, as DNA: TGTGCCAGCAGCTTGACTAACCCCTCCTACGAGCAGTACTTC.

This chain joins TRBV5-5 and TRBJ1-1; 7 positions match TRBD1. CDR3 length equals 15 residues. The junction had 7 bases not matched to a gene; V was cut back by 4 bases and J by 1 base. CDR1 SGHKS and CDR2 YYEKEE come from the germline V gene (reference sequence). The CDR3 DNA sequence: TGTGCCAGCAGCAAATTACAGGGGCAGAACACTGAAGCTTTCTTT. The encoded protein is CASSKLQGQNTEAFF.

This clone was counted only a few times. The CDR3 DNA sequence: TGTGCCAGCAGTGAAATGGGTGCGGCTTTCTTT. Residues: CASSEMGAAFF. The chain couples TRBV2 to TRBJ1-1; the D is unclear. V lost 2 bases and J 11 bases, leaving 9 bases between the germline ends. The CDR3 runs to 11 residues. Germline CDR1 and CDR2: SNHLY and FYNNEI.

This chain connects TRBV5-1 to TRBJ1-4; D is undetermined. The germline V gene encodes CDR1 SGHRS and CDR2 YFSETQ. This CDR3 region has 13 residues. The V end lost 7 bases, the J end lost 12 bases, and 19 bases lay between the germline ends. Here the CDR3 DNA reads TGCGCCAGCGGAAACCACAGCGGGCGGGAACTGTTTTTT. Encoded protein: CASGNHSGRELFF.

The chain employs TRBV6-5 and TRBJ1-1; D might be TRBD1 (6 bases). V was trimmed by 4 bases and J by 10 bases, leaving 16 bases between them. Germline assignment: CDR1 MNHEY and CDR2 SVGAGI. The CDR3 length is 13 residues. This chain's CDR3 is CASSLTLQGAAFF. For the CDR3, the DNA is TGTGCCAGCAGTTTAACATTACAGGGAGCAGCTTTCTTT.

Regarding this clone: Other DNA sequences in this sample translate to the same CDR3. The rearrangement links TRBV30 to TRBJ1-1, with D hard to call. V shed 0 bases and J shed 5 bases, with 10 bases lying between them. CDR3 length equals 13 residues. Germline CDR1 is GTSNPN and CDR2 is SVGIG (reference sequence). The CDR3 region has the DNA TGTGCCTGGAGTGTCTCTAGGCGTACTGAAGCTTTCTTT. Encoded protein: CAWSVSRRTEAFF. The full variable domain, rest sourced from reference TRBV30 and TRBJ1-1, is SQTIHQWPATLVQPVGSPLSLECTVEGTSNPNLYWYRQAAGRGLQLLFYSVGIGQISSEVPQNLSASRPQDRQFILSSKKLLLSDSGFYLCAWSVSRRTEAFFGQGTRLTVV.

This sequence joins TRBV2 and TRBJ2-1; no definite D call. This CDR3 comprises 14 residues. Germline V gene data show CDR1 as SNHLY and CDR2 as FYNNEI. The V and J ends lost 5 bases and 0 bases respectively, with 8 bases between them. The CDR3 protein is CASSTGLSYNEQFF. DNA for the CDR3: TGTGCCAGCAGTACCGGTCTCTCCTACAATGAGCAGTTCTTC. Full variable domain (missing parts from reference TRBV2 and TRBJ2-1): EPEVTQTPSHQVTQMGQEVILRCVPISNHLYFYWYRQILGQKVEFLVSFYNNEISEKSEIFDDQFSVERPDGSNFTLKIRSTKLEDSAMYFCASSTGLSYNEQFFGPGTRLTVL.